This T cell receptor beta chain was obtained from a study of cytomegalovirus exposure and HLA in healthy donors. Study-level points and caveats: Reports credit the classifier with highly specific, highly sensitive diagnosis of cytomegalovirus status.

The germline V gene encodes CDR1 SGHKS and CDR2 YYEKEE (reference sequence). V shed 3 bases and J 4 bases; nucleotides not matched to a gene: 3. The CDR3 runs to 13 residues. The primer mix had 60 Vbeta and 13 Jbeta primers. TCRdb keeps only in-frame clones here, not all; method: immunoSEQ multiplex PCR. The sample lists almost 200,000 clones, 79% occurring once. In regard to this clone: The antigen remains undetermined.

The chain has TRBV5-5 and TRBJ2-5, with 7 bases that match TRBD1. The sequence came from a male donor in good health and CMV-seropositive. Input material: PBMCs. The CDR3 spells CASSSGQLETQYF. The CDR3 nucleotides read TGTGCCAGCAGCTCGGGACAGTTAGAGACCCAGTACTTC.